Presented here are 25 T cell receptor beta chains from one specimen sequenced in a study of blood T cell repertoires in COVID-19 (dated by TCRdb to 2020 to 2021). The library was made by the immunoSEQ multiplex PCR assay. TCRdb provides this immuneACCESS table in a form limited to in-frame rearrangements. Some clones are lacking; in checked studies, under half of them reflect an unresolved V gene, and why the rest are absent is not known. The sample table lists approximately 210,000 clones, less than 90% of them with a count of one. The ten largest clones represent just over 2.5% of the sample. The specimen was peripheral blood. The receptors stem from a woman in her 70s with active or convalescent COVID-19.

This rearrangement joins TRBV28 to TRBJ2-1; 10 nucleotides match TRBD2. The CDR3 is 15 residues long. Germline CDR1 and CDR2: MDHEN and SYDVKM. V dropped 6 bases and J dropped 7; count of bases not matched to a gene: 9. Written as DNA, the CDR3 is TGTGCCAGCAGCTTAGCAGCGGGAGGGAGGAATGAGCAGTTCTTC. Its translation: CASSLAAGGRNEQFF.

The J gene is TRBJ2-1, the V gene TRBV12-5; 9 nucleotides agree with TRBD2. This CDR3 comprises 15 residues. J was trimmed by 8 bases and V by 3 bases; bases with no gene match: 8. Germline CDR1 reads LGHNT; CDR2 reads FRNRAP. The CDR3 sequence is CASGLLAGASYEQFF. The CDR3 DNA sequence: TGTGCTAGTGGTTTATTAGCGGGGGCATCATATGAGCAGTTCTTC.

V is TRBV5-1 and J is TRBJ2-3; 7 nucleotides match TRBD1. V was pared by 4 bases and J by 0 bases, with 5 bases of the junction left unmatched. The CDR3 is 15 residues long. Germline CDR1 and CDR2: SGHRS and YFSETQ. CDR3 in amino acids: CASSPGQESTDTQYF. The CDR3 coding sequence is TGCGCCAGCAGCCCCGGACAGGAAAGCACAGATACGCAGTATTTT.

V gene TRBV2 combines with J gene TRBJ1-4; 7 nucleotides match TRBD1. The germline V gene has CDR1 SNHLY and CDR2 FYNNEI. CDR3 size: 14 residues. Germline trimming cut 5 bases from V and 7 bases from J; bases unmatched to any gene: 7. CDR3 region: CASSPTGVGEKLFF. DNA for the CDR3: TGTGCCAGCAGTCCTACAGGGGTGGGTGAAAAACTGTTTTTT.

The gene calls are TRBV4-1 and TRBJ2-5, with D possibly being TRBD2 (5 bases). The germline V and J ends were trimmed by 5 bases and 5 bases, with 9 bases remaining between them. This CDR3 contains 12 residues. CDR1 and CDR2 from the germline V gene are MGHRA and YSYEKL. CDR3 sequence (DNA): TGCGCCAGCAGCTCGGGATCGGAGACCCAGTACTTC. It codes for CASSSGSETQYF.

The sample holds one count of this clone. The CDR3 DNA reads TGTGCCAGCAGCTTATCCGGGACATACTATGGCTACACCTTC. It yields the protein CASSLSGTYYGYTF. The chain is built from TRBV5-4 and TRBJ1-2; weak D call: TRBD1 (6 bases). V gave up 2 bases and J gave up 3 bases, with 11 bases separating them. This CDR3 has 14 residues. In germline, CDR1 is SGHNT, CDR2 YYREEE (reference sequence). The whole variable domain, filled in from reference TRBV5-4 and TRBJ1-2, reads ETGVTQSPTHLIKTRGQQVTLRCSSQSGHNTVSWYQQALGQGPQFIFQYYREEENGRGNFPPRFSGLQFPNYSSELNVNALELDDSALYLCASSLSGTYYGYTFGSGTRLTVV.

This clone has a handful of counts. The CDR3 region is CASSYVRGRTYEQYF. The CDR3 DNA reads as TGTGCCAGCAGTTATGTAAGGGGGCGGACCTACGAGCAGTACTTC. The gene calls are TRBV28 and TRBJ2-7; 7 bases are shared with TRBD1. V trimming: 4 bases; J trimming: 2 bases; junction bases outside the gene matches: 8. This CDR3 has 15 residues. Germline-derived CDR1 and CDR2 are MDHEN and SYDVKM.

The rearrangement joins TRBV6-2 or TRBV6-3 to TRBJ1-4, with D possibly TRBD1 on 6 matching bases. The CDR3 is made up of 16 amino acids. The V and J ends lost 4 bases and 4 bases respectively, with 16 bases between them. Germline V CDR1 and CDR2: MNHEY, SVGEGT. CDR3 sequence: CASSSLGGEINEKLFF. As DNA, the CDR3 is TGTGCCAGCAGTTCTCTAGGGGGTGAGATTAATGAAAAACTGTTTTTT.

The chain employs TRBV19 and TRBJ1-1; D possibly corresponds to TRBD1 (6 bases). This CDR3 comprises 12 residues. V was clipped by 4 bases and J by 4 bases, with 7 bases between them. CDR1 LNHDA and CDR2 SQIVND come from the germline V gene (reference sequence). CDR3 loop: CASSRGGTEAFF. Written as DNA, the CDR3 is TGTGCCAGTAGTAGAGGGGGCACTGAAGCTTTCTTT.

The chain has TRBV7-9 and TRBJ2-1; 9 bases are shared with TRBD2. Germline V gene data show CDR1 as SEHNR and CDR2 as FQNEAQ (reference sequence). J was trimmed by 5 bases and V by 4 bases; bases with no gene match: 12. CDR3 length: 17 residues. For the CDR3, the DNA is TGTGCCAGCAGCTGGGGGGCGGGAGGGATCAACAACAATGAGCAGTTCTTC. Protein sequence: CASSWGAGGINNNEQFF.

The chain recombines TRBV4-1 with TRBJ1-2, with 9 bases aligning to TRBD1. This CDR3 comprises 13 residues. The V gene end was trimmed by 4 bases and the J gene end by 4 bases; junction bases not matched to a gene: 1. Germline V gives CDR1 MGHRA, CDR2 YSYEKL. This CDR3 is CASSPGQGYGYTF. Here the CDR3 DNA reads TGCGCCAGCAGCCCGGGACAGGGCTATGGCTACACCTTC.

V and J are TRBV5-1 and TRBJ2-3; the match to TRBD2 covers 11 bases. The ends lost 3 bases at V and 6 bases at J; junction bases unmatched: 3. CDR1 and CDR2 (germline): SGHRS, YFSETQ. The CDR3 is 14 amino acids. This CDR3 reads CASSYTSGGDTQYF. As DNA, the CDR3 is TGCGCCAGCAGCTACACTAGCGGGGGTGATACGCAGTATTTT. Combining the CDR3 with reference TRBV5-1 and TRBJ2-3 gives the whole variable domain KAGVTQTPRYLIKTRGQQVTLSCSPISGHRSVSWYQQTPGQGLQFLFEYFSETQRNKGNFPGRFSGRQFSNSRSEMNVSTLELGDSALYLCASSYTSGGDTQYFGPGTRLTVL.

The DNA for the CDR3 is TGTGCCTGGGGCCAACAGGGGGCAGAGACTGAAGCTTTCTTT. The encoded protein is CAWGQQGAETEAFF. The rearrangement links TRBV30 to TRBJ1-1; the match to TRBD1 covers 9 bases. The J segment lost 5 bases and the V segment lost 5 bases, leaving 9 bases of the junction unmatched. The CDR3 is made up of 14 amino acids. Germline V gene data show CDR1 as GTSNPN and CDR2 as SVGIG (reference sequence). Full variable domain (outside the CDR3, taken from reference TRBV30 and TRBJ1-1): SQTIHQWPATLVQPVGSPLSLECTVEGTSNPNLYWYRQAAGRGLQLLFYSVGIGQISSEVPQNLSASRPQDRQFILSSKKLLLSDSGFYLCAWGQQGAETEAFFGQGTRLTVV.

CDR3 residues: CASSFGSGYYGYTF. CDR3 in DNA: TGTGCCAGCAGCTTCGGGTCAGGGTACTATGGCTACACCTTC. The V and J genes are TRBV7-2 and TRBJ1-2; perhaps TRBD1 as D (5 bases). The CDR3 contains 14 residues. The V end was cut by 3 bases, the J end by 3 bases, with 11 bases between. The V gene's germline CDR1 is SGHTA and CDR2 FQGNSA.

The chain carries TRBV7-8 and TRBJ2-7, with a weak D call TRBD2 (5 bases). Trimming stripped 0 bases from V and 5 bases from J, with 17 bases between. This CDR3 is 16 amino acids long. The germline V gene encodes CDR1 SGHVS and CDR2 FQNEAQ. The CDR3 coding sequence is TGTGCCAGCAGCTTAGCGCTCCTTGACAACGGGAACGAGCAGTACTTC. Amino acids: CASSLALLDNGNEQYF.

This clone has only one observation. This chain links TRBV7-2 with TRBJ2-3; D uncertain. The CDR3 length is 14 residues. V dropped 3 bases and J dropped 0 bases, with 7 bases sitting between them. CDR1 is SGHTA, CDR2 FQGNSA, per germline. The CDR3 sequence: CASSLQRSTDTQYF. The DNA of the CDR3 is TGTGCCAGCAGCTTGCAACGGAGCACAGATACGCAGTATTTT.

The chain carries TRBV18 and TRBJ2-7; no clear D. The germline gives CDR1 KGHSH, CDR2 LQKENI. The CDR3 totals 11 residues. Trimming took off 6 bases at V and 7 bases at J, with 10 bases between the two ends. The CDR3 sequence is CASSREREQYF. CDR3 sequence (DNA): TGTGCCAGCTCCCGAGAGAGGGAGCAGTACTTC.

V usage is TRBV10-1 and J usage is TRBJ2-7; D might be TRBD2 (6 bases). Germline CDR1 and CDR2: WNHNN and SYGVQD (reference sequence). The CDR3 is made up of 15 amino acids. The V and J ends lost 4 bases and 3 bases respectively, with 16 bases between them. The CDR3 is CASSVAAMALYEQYF. The CDR3, as DNA: TGCGCCAGCAGTGTAGCGGCCATGGCCCTCTACGAGCAGTACTTC.

This clone came up a few times. This sequence joins TRBV6-6 and TRBJ2-1; 9 bases are a match to TRBD2. Germline V gives CDR1 MNHNY, CDR2 SVGAGI (reference sequence). The J segment lost 6 bases and the V segment lost 4 bases, leaving 7 bases of the junction unmatched. This CDR3 contains 15 residues. CDR3 amino acids: CASSLPSGDVNEQFF. CDR3 sequence (DNA): TGTGCCAGCAGTTTACCTAGCGGGGACGTCAATGAGCAGTTCTTC.

J is TRBJ2-7 and V is TRBV5-1; D is unclear. Looked up from germline, CDR1 is SGHRS and CDR2 is YFSETQ. Trimming removed 1 base at V and 0 bases at J, with 8 bases between. This CDR3 has 14 residues. The DNA for the CDR3 is TGCGCCAGCAGCTTGCAGGTGAGCTCCTACGAGCAGTACTTC. Protein: CASSLQVSSYEQYF.

This clone was detected only once. The chain carries TRBV6-5 and TRBJ1-2, with TRBD1 as a possible D gene (5 bases). CDR1 and CDR2 from the germline V gene are MNHEY and SVGAGI. V gave up 2 bases and J gave up 4 bases, with 14 bases separating them. CDR3 length: 15 amino acids. The CDR3 is CASSYPPPGVYGYTF. In DNA, the CDR3 is TGTGCCAGCAGTTACCCCCCCCCGGGGGTCTATGGCTACACCTTC.

J is TRBJ1-4 and V is TRBV30; possible D gene TRBD1, 6 bases. Looked up from germline, CDR1 is GTSNPN and CDR2 is SVGIG (reference sequence). The CDR3 extends over 13 amino acids. The V end was cut by 4 bases, the J end by 4 bases, with 10 bases between. For the CDR3, the DNA is TGTGCCTGGAATAGGGGGAGTAATGAAAAACTGTTTTTT. The encoded protein is CAWNRGSNEKLFF.

The rearrangement uses TRBV28 and TRBJ2-3; 11 bases match TRBD2. Trimming cost V 6 bases and J 8 bases; bases outside gene matches: 13. The CDR3 extends over 16 amino acids. The germline CDR1 and CDR2 sequences are MDHEN and SYDVKM. This CDR3 reads CASSPGGSGRAGTQYF. As DNA, the CDR3 is TGTGCCAGCAGCCCAGGGGGTAGCGGGAGGGCAGGTACGCAGTATTTT. The full variable domain, in which reference TRBV28 and TRBJ2-3 provide the parts outside the CDR3, is DVKVTQSSRYLVKRTGEKVFLECVQDMDHENMFWYRQDPGLGLRLIYFSYDVKMKEKGDIPEGYSVSREKKERFSLILESASTNQTSMYLCASSPGGSGRAGTQYFGPGTRLTVL.

The chain is built from TRBV7-2 and TRBJ1-2; the D gene is possibly TRBD1 (6 bases). CDR1 and CDR2 from the germline V gene are SGHTA and FQGNSA. CDR3 size: 14 residues. V lost 4 bases and J lost 0, with 9 bases in between. The DNA of the CDR3 is TGTGCCAGCAGCTCCGACAGGACTAACTATGGCTACACCTTC. Translation gives CASSSDRTNYGYTF.

This clone was seen a single time. This chain connects TRBV7-9 to TRBJ2-3, with 12 bases matching TRBD1. J gave up 2 bases and V 7 bases, and 10 bases lay outside the gene matches. The CDR3 is 17 amino acids. CDR1 and CDR2 (germline): SEHNR, FQNEAQ (reference sequence). The CDR3 DNA sequence: TGTGCCAGCACCTATATCGGGACAGGGGGCTCCACAGATACGCAGTATTTT. It is translated as CASTYIGTGGSTDTQYF.